This T cell receptor beta chain was sequenced in a study of vaccination effects on CD4 cells after COVID-19 (dated by TCRdb to between 2022 and 2023). Regarding the research as a whole: Each participant received two doses of an mRNA SARS-CoV-2 vaccine, either BNT162b2 or mRNA-1273. A total of approximately 9 COVID-19 convalescent patients and several SARS-CoV-2-naive healthy vaccine recipients were included in the full study. SARS-CoV-2 spike-specific CD4+ TCR repertoires were compared before and after mRNA vaccination in COVID-19 convalescent patients and in infection-naive vaccine recipients. In the study, cultures from other donors were sequenced using the Oncomine TCR Beta short-read assay on an Illumina iSeq 100. Beyond this particular receptor, the publication reports: Marked clonal contraction was observed in both infection-induced and vaccine-induced clones at late post-vaccination timepoints, consistent with waning T cell responses. The study was limited by a small number of convalescent patients, and early post-infection timepoints were lacking. Among healthy vaccine recipients, nearly all vaccine-induced clones were SARS-CoV-2 mono-reactive, and just 1 of 255 was cross-reactive with common cold coronaviruses.

Only a few counts were recorded for this clone. Its antigen is unknown. Base qualities are not at hand, and no much larger clone is one base apart. The ViraFEST assay stimulated PBMC with viral peptide pools and then used TCR sequencing to identify antigen-specific CD4+ T cell clonotypes by expansion. After around 11 days of culture, CD4+ T cells were isolated with the EasySep CD4+ T cell isolation kit. The absence of prior SARS-CoV-2 infection in healthy vaccine recipients was confirmed by negative nucleocapsid antibodies before and after vaccination. Each well held 1.5 million to 2 million PBMC cultured in IMDM containing about 5.5% human AB serum, roughly 9.9 IU/ml IL-2 and gentamicin, along with around 9.1 ug/ml peptides. Half of the culture medium was replaced with fresh IL-2-containing medium on days 3 and 7. Unless otherwise noted, each peptide stimulation condition was cultured in triplicate wells. PBMC were separated from whole blood using Ficoll-Paque Plus gradient centrifugation and were then either cryopreserved at -140C or used fresh. The overlapping peptide pools covered the spike proteins of SARS-CoV-2 as well as those of the common cold coronaviruses HCoV-NL63, HCoV-OC43 and HCoV-229E. The QIAamp micro DNA kit was used to extract genomic DNA from the cultured CD4+ T cells.

Library prep was done by the immunoSEQ multiplex PCR assay. TCR beta CDR3 sequencing was performed on DNA from the cultured, isolated CD4+ T cells. On the authors' methods: Non-productive TCR sequences were removed, reads were trimmed to the CDR3 region, and CDR3s of at least 7 amino acids were retained. The MANAFEST web app was used to identify antigen-specific clonotypes by comparing expansion in peptide wells with expansion in reference cultures. To be called positive, a clone needed expansion at FDR<0.05 compared with the reference and with all other wells, an odds ratio greater than 5, and a frequency greater than 0.1% in two replicate wells. A clonotype was defined as cross-reactive if the clonotype was significantly expanded both in SARS-CoV-2 spike wells and in at least one common cold coronavirus spike condition. CDR3 similarity was assessed by Levenshtein distance with the stringdist R package, and unrooted trees were built with ape in R 3.6.1. Here the immuneACCESS table is served through TCRdb, limited to in-frame sequences with V and J called. Missing clones are a known gap in these copies; in checked studies unresolved V genes cover under half, and the rest lacks a known reason. V and J calls and clone size are given by that table; D and trimming were obtained from the DNA. The table for this sample lists some 68,000 clones; 75% to 85% of them were counted only once. The leading ten clones occupy approximately 12% of the sample.

V is shortened by 0 bases, J by 4 bases, and the region joining them spans 12 bases. CDR1 WNHNN and CDR2 SYGVQD are derived from the germline V gene (reference sequence). CDR3 length: 15 amino acids, cysteine to phenylalanine. Only the CDR3 portion is preserved as DNA: 45 bases, with reading frame beginning at the first base. The sequencing here drew on CD4+ T cells from PBMCs cultured with SARS-CoV-2 spike peptides, taken before COVID-19 vaccination. The sample's cell subset or site label, in plain terms: SARS-CoV-2 spike overlapping peptide pool stimulation. The receptor's source is a human donor who received a COVID-19 vaccine. The V and J genes are TRBV10-1 and TRBJ1-1; D gene: possibly TRBD1, on 5 matching bases. The CDR3 protein: CASSESGGASTEAFF. The nucleotide sequence reads TGCGCCAGCAGTGAGTCAGGCGGGGCGAGCACTGAAGCTTTCTTT.